This note documents a single TCR beta chain sequence. The Seattle site enrolled patients during active infection and followed them longitudinally. These data belong to a study of blood T cell repertoires in COVID-19. Turning to the study itself: Researchers got acute and convalescent COVID-19 samples from the United States, Italy and Spain. The analysed material was cDNA or gDNA that came from T cells, B-cell-depleted T cells, or PBMCs.

Germline assignment: CDR1 SGHTS and CDR2 YDEGEE. CDR3 size: 14 residues. V lost 1 base, J lost 4 bases, and 3 bases stayed unmatched. In the study's own analysis: By means of reference gene primer amplification, nucleated cell counts were estimated. Profiling relied on immunoSEQ multiplex PCR, and the TCRdb table lists in-frame clones only, not all of them. V, J and clone size were drawn from that table, and D and trimming were deduced from the DNA. The profile shows about 170,000 clones, about 82% of them singletons. The sequenced sample consisted of peripheral blood. The TCR was taken from a woman of 80 years or more with COVID-19, enrolled during active disease. The chain has TRBV5-8 and TRBJ2-5; 8 bases are a match to TRBD1. This CDR3 is CASSLWTGRETQYF. The CDR3, as DNA: TGTGCCAGCAGCTTGTGGACAGGGAGAGAGACCCAGTACTTC.